This T cell receptor (beta chain) was sequenced for a study of shared T cell receptors in the human thymus. Only in-frame clones appear in the TCRdb table, and some are missing; sequencing was by immunoSEQ multiplex PCR. This table holds hundreds of thousands of clones, 75% to 85% found once. Trimming at V came to 5 bases and at J to 3 bases, leaving 3 bases not matched to a gene. In germline, CDR1 is SGHTA, CDR2 FQGNSA. The CDR3 loop spans 14 amino acids. These data were likewise used in another study, on human thymus T cells. That report notes: Healthy Finnish infants undergoing corrective surgery for congenital heart defects were the donors. Reports from related research described highly overlapping thymic repertoires among unrelated individuals.

The TCR comes from a boy under two years old with a congenital heart defect. The chain combines TRBV7-2 with TRBJ2-7; 11 nucleotides align to TRBD2. The specimen was thymocytes. The CDR3 sequence is CASSEGTSGYEQYF. The CDR3 DNA is TGTGCCAGCAGCGAAGGGACTAGCGGCTACGAGCAGTACTTC.